One sample yielded the 9 T cell receptor beta chains listed below, sequenced in a study of cytomegalovirus exposure and HLA in healthy donors. Clones were read by immunoSEQ multiplex PCR, and TCRdb kept only the in-frame ones, dropping some. The sample contains over 150,000 clones, 70% to 90% of which appear only once. Sequenced material: PBMCs. The receptor source for this set is a human donor in good health.

The chain combines TRBV5-6 with TRBJ2-7; the D is unclear. CDR3 length: 13 residues. V was cut by 0 bases and J by 0 bases, with 4 bases left in between. From germline, CDR1 is SGHDT and CDR2 YYEEEE. For the CDR3, the DNA is TGTGCCAGCAGCTTGGGGAGCTCCTACGAGCAGTACTTC. Amino acids: CASSLGSSYEQYF.

The chain employs TRBV11-2 and TRBJ2-7, with TRBD2 matching over 10 bases. The CDR3 totals 17 residues. The J segment lost 1 base and the V segment lost 4 bases, leaving 10 bases of the junction unmatched. Per germline, CDR1 SGHAT and CDR2 FQNNGV. Here the CDR3 DNA reads TGTGCCAGCAGCTACCTCCGGACTAGCGGCATATCCTACGAGCAGTACTTC. Its protein is CASSYLRTSGISYEQYF.

The chain has TRBV2 and TRBJ2-1, with D perhaps matching TRBD2 (5 bases). This CDR3 has 15 amino acids. Trimming pared 6 bases from V and 0 bases from J, leaving 12 bases between. Germline V lookup: CDR1 SNHLY, CDR2 FYNNEI. CDR3 sequence: CASRQRASSYNEQFF. The CDR3, as DNA: TGTGCCAGCAGGCAGAGGGCGAGCTCCTACAATGAGCAGTTCTTC.

The V call is TRBV18, the J call TRBJ1-2; D is perhaps TRBD1 (6 bases). The CDR3 loop spans 15 amino acids. V dropped 0 bases and J dropped 4 bases, with 12 bases sitting between them. Germline CDR1 KGHSH, CDR2 LQKENI. The CDR3 protein is CASSPPQGNSYGYTF. Here the CDR3 DNA reads TGTGCCAGCTCACCACCGCAGGGGAACTCCTATGGCTACACCTTC. The full variable domain, with the rest looked up from reference TRBV18 and TRBJ1-2, is NAGVMQNPRHLVRRRGQEARLRCSPMKGHSHVYWYRQLPEEGLKFMVYLQKENIIDESGMPKERFSAEFPKEGPSILRIQQVVRGDSAAYFCASSPPQGNSYGYTFGSGTRLTVV.

The chain recombines TRBV28 with TRBJ2-3; 8 bases align to TRBD1. This CDR3 is built from 17 residues. CDR1 and CDR2 from the germline V gene are MDHEN and SYDVKM. With 6 bases clipped from V and 0 bases from J, the junction kept 11 bases outside the gene matches. The CDR3 is CASSPLGQGVSTDTQYF. CDR3 DNA sequence: TGTGCCAGCAGCCCCCTCGGACAGGGTGTAAGCACAGATACGCAGTATTTT.

V usage is TRBV5-1 and J usage is TRBJ1-1; D not certain. Germline lookup yields CDR1 SGHRS and CDR2 YFSETQ. The CDR3 runs 14 residues. Trimming took off 4 bases at V and 1 base at J, with 11 bases between the two ends. CDR3 coding DNA: TGCGCCAGCAGCGCCCGGGGTGAGAACACTGAAGCTTTCTTT. Translating it yields CASSARGENTEAFF.

This chain connects TRBV11-2 to TRBJ2-7; tentatively, D is TRBD1 (5 bases). Germline V CDR1 and CDR2: SGHAT, FQNNGV. The CDR3 covers 15 residues. V was clipped by 6 bases and J by 4 bases, with 19 bases between them. For the CDR3, the DNA is TGTGCCAGCAGGCGTCCCGGACAAAAAGATTACGAGCAGTACTTC. Protein product: CASRRPGQKDYEQYF.

The V gene is TRBV7-6, the J gene TRBJ2-7; 9 bases line up with TRBD1. Per the germline V gene, CDR1 is SGHVS and CDR2 is FNYEAQ. V lost 3 bases to trimming and J lost 2 bases; unmatched junction nucleotides: 5. This CDR3 has 15 residues. In DNA form, the CDR3 reads TGTGCCAGCAGCTTGGAGGGGACAGGGCCCTACGAGCAGTACTTC. It specifies CASSLEGTGPYEQYF.

This rearrangement joins TRBV28 to TRBJ2-2, with TRBD2 identical over 13 bases. This CDR3 comprises 19 residues. Germline V CDR1 and CDR2: MDHEN, SYDVKM. V shed 10 bases and J 1 base; nucleotides not matched to a gene: 15. The CDR3 reads CATQTSGRFSRGNTGELFF. The CDR3 DNA reads as TGTGCCACCCAGACTAGCGGGAGGTTTAGCCGCGGGAACACCGGGGAGCTGTTTTTT.